What follows describes a single T cell receptor beta chain. This record belongs to a study of shared clonotypes between healthy human individuals. The protocol was immunoSEQ multiplex PCR, while the TCRdb copy is restricted to in-frame clones and leaves out a portion. The table records over 2,000,000 clones, around 95% of them present only once. The CDR3 totals 13 residues. Trimming took off 2 bases at V and 3 bases at J, with 8 bases between the two ends. CDR1 is SGHTA and CDR2 is FQGNSA in the germline V gene. Positive CCR7 selection of CD45RO-negative cells yielded the naive CD8 cells, and terminally differentiated effector memory CD45RA+ cells were excluded.

The sample consisted of naive CD8+ T cells from PBMCs. This receptor was taken from a young man in good health. Some clones in this sample may be carry-over from other donors' samples. The rearrangement links TRBV7-2 to TRBJ2-7; D is perhaps TRBD1 (6 bases). CDR3 amino acids: CASSLNRVYEQYF. CDR3 DNA sequence: TGTGCCAGCAGCTTAAACAGGGTCTACGAGCAGTACTTC.